Shown below are 3 T cell receptor beta chains from a single sample sequenced in a study of immune evolution from preneoplasia to lung adenocarcinoma. Only in-frame clones appear in the TCRdb table, and some are missing; sequencing was by immunoSEQ multiplex PCR. The profile shows about 14,000 clones, 80% of them singletons. Sequences were obtained from FFPE minimally invasive lung adenocarcinoma tissue. These receptors all stem from a person aged 70 to 85 with lung adenocarcinoma.

The V and J genes are TRBV7-8 and TRBJ2-7, with no clear D. The CDR3 extends over 15 amino acids. Germline loops: CDR1 SGHVS, CDR2 FQNEAQ. Trimming stripped 1 base from V and 2 bases from J, with 12 bases between. DNA of the CDR3: TGTGCCAGCAGCTTAGATGGCGGTGCGACCTACGAGCAGTACTTC. Translation: CASSLDGGATYEQYF. The entire variable domain, with the rest obtained from reference TRBV7-8 and TRBJ2-7, is as follows: GAGVSQSPRYKVAKRGQDVALRCDPISGHVSLFWYQQALGQGPEFLTYFQNEAQLDKSGLPSDRFFAERPEGSVSTLKIQRTQQEDSAVYLCASSLDGGATYEQYFGPGTRLTVT.

The rearrangement uses TRBV30 and TRBJ1-2; TRBD1 might be the D (6 bases). This CDR3 spans 14 amino acids. Per the germline V gene, CDR1 is GTSNPN and CDR2 is SVGIG (reference sequence). V lost 0 bases, J lost 0 bases, and 8 bases lay in between. The DNA of the CDR3 is TGTGCCTGGAGTGTAGGGGGGACTAACTATGGCTACACCTTC. Protein sequence: CAWSVGGTNYGYTF.

The chain is built from TRBV29-1 and TRBJ2-3; 8 nucleotides line up with TRBD1. CDR3 length equals 13 residues. J lost 3 bases, V lost 3 bases, and 2 bases had no gene match. Germline assignment: CDR1 SQVTM and CDR2 ANQGSEA. The CDR3: CSVDGQGTDTQYF. In nucleotides, the CDR3 is TGCAGCGTTGACGGACAGGGAACAGATACGCAGTATTTT.